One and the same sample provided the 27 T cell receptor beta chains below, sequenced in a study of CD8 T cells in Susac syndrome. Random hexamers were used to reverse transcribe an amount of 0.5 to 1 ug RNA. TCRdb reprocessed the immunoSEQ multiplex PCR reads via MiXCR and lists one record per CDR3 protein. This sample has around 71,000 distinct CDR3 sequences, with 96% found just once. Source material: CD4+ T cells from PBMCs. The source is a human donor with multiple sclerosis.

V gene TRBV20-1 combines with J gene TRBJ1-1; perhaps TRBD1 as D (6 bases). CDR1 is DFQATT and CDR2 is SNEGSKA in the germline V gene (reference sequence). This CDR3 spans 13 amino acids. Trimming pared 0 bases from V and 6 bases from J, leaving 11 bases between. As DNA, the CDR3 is TGCAGTGCTAGAGAGTACAGGGTCTCTGAAGCTTTCTTT. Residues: CSAREYRVSEAFF.

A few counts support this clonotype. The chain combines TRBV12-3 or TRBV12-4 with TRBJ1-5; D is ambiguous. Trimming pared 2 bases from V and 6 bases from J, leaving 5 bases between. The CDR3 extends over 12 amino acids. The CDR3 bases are TGTGCCAGCAGTTTATTAGGTCAGCCCCAGCATTTT. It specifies CASSLLGQPQHF.

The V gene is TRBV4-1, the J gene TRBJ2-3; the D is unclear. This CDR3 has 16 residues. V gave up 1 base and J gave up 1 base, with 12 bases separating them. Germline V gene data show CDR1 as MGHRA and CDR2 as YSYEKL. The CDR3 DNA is TGCGCCAGCAGCCAAGGGATAAACTTAGGCACAGATACGCAGTATTTT. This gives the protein CASSQGINLGTDTQYF.

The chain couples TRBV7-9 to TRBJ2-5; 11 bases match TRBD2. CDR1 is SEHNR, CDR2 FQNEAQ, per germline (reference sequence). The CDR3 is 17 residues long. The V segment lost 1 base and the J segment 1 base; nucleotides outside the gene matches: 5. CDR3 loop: CASSLGLAGIIQETQYF. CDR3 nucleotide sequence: TGTGCCAGCAGCTTAGGACTAGCGGGGATAATCCAAGAGACCCAGTACTTC.

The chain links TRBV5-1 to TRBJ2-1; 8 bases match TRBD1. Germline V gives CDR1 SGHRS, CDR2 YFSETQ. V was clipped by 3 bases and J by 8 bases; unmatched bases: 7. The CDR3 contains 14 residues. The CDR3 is CASSSDRGIDEQFF. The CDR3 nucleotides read TGCGCCAGCAGCTCAGACAGGGGAATCGATGAGCAGTTCTTC.

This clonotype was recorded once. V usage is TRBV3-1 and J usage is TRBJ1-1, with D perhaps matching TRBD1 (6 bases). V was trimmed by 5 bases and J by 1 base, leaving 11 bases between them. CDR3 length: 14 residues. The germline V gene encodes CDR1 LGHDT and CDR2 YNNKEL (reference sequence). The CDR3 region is CASSEWGQNTEAFF. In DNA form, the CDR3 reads TGTGCCAGCAGCGAATGGGGACAGAACACTGAAGCTTTCTTT.

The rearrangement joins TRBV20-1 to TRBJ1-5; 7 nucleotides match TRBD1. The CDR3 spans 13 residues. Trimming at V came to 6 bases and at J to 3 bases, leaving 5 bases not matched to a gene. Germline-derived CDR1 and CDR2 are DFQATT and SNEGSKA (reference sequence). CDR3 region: CSALDRANQPQHF. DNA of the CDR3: TGCAGTGCCTTAGACAGGGCCAATCAGCCCCAGCATTTT.

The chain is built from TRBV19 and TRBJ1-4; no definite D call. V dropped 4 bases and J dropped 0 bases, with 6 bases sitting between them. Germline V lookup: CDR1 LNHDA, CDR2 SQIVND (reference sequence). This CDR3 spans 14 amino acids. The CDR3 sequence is CASSTRSTNEKLFF. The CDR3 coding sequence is TGTGCCAGTAGTACCAGATCAACTAATGAAAAACTGTTTTTT.

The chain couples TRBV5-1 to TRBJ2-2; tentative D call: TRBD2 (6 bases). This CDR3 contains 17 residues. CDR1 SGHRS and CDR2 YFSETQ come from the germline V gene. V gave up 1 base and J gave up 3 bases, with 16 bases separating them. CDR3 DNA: TGCGCCAGCAGCTTGCGGGGCGGGATCCTAGACACCGGGGAGCTGTTTTTT. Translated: CASSLRGGILDTGELFF.

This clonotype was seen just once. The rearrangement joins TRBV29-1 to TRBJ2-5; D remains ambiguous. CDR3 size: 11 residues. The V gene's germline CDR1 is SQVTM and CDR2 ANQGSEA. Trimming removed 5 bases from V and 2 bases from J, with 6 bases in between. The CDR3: CSVWEQETQYF. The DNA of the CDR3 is TGCAGCGTTTGGGAACAAGAGACCCAGTACTTC. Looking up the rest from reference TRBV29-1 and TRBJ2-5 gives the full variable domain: SAVISQKPSRDICQRGTSLTIQCQVDSQVTMMFWYRQQPGQSLTLIATANQGSEATYESGFVIDKFPISRPNLTFSTLTVSNMSPEDSSIYLCSVWEQETQYFGPGTRLLVL.

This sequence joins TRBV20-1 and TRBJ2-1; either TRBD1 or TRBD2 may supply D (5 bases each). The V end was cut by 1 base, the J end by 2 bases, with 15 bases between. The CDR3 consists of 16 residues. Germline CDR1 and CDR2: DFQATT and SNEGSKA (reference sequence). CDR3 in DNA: TGCAGTGCTAGAGTCCCAAGAGGGGACGCCTACAATGAGCAGTTCTTC. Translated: CSARVPRGDAYNEQFF.

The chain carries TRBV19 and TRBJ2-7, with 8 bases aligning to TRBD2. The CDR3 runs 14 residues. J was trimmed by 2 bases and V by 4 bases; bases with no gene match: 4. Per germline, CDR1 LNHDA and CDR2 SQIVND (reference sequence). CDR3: CASSSGGTTYEQYF. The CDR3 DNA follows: TGTGCCAGTAGTAGCGGGGGGACTACCTACGAGCAGTACTTC.

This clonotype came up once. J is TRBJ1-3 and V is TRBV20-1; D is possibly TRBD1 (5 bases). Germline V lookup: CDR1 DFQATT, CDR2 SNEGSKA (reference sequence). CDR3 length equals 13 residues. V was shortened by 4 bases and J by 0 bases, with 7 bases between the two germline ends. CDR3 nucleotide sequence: TGCAGTGCTACCGACAGCTCTGGAAACACCATATATTTT. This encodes CSATDSSGNTIYF.

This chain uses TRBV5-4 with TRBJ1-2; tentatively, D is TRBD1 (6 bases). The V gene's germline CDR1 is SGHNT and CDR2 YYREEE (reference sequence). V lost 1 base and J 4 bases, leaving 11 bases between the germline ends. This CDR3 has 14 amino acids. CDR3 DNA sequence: TGTGCCAGCAGCTTGTCGCAGGGGAGCTATGGCTACACCTTC. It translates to CASSLSQGSYGYTF.

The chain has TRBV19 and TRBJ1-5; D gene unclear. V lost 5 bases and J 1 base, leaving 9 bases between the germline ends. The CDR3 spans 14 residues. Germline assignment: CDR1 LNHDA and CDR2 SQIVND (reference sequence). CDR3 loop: CASSLGPSNQPQHF. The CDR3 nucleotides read TGTGCCAGTAGTCTAGGGCCCAGCAATCAGCCCCAGCATTTT.

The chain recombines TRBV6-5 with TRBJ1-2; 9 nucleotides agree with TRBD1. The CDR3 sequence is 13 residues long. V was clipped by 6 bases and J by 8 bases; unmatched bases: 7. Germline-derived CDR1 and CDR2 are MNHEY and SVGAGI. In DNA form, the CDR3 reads TGTGCCAGCAGGAAGACAGGGGGTTACGGCTACACCTTC. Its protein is CASRKTGGYGYTF.

Written as DNA, the CDR3 is TGCGCCAGCAGCTTCCCCGACTCGAACACCGGGGAGCTGTTTTTT. Translation gives CASSFPDSNTGELFF. The J gene is TRBJ2-2, the V gene TRBV5-1; D call uncertain. Germline V gene sequence: CDR1 SGHRS, CDR2 YFSETQ. This CDR3 is built from 15 residues. The V gene lost 2 bases and the J gene lost 0 bases, with 8 bases spanning the gap.

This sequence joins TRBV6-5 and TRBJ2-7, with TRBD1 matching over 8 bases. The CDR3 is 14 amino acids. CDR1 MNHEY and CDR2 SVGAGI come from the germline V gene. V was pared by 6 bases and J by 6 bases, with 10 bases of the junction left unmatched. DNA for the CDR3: TGTGCCAGCAGCTGGGGTGGACAGGGTGGCGAGCAGTACTTC. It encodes CASSWGGQGGEQYF.

CDR3 nucleotide sequence: TGTGCCAGCAGCTTGGGGCTCCCTCGGGCCTACAATGAGCAGTTCTTC. It translates to CASSLGLPRAYNEQFF. The chain is built from TRBV5-8 and TRBJ2-1; the D is unclear. The V end lost 0 bases, the J end lost 2 bases, and 12 bases lay between the germline ends. CDR1 and CDR2 (germline): SGHTS, YDEGEE. The CDR3 is made up of 16 amino acids.

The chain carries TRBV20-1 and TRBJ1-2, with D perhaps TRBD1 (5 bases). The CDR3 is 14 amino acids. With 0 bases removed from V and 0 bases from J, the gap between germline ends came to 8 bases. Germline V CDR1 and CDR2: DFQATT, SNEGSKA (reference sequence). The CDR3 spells CSARDGGTNYGYTF. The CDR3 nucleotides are TGCAGTGCTAGAGACGGGGGGACTAACTATGGCTACACCTTC.

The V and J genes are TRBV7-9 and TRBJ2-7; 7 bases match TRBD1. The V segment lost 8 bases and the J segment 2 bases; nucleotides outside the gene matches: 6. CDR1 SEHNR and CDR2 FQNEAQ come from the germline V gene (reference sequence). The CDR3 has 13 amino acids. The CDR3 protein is CASGLGTAYEQYF. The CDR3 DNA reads TGTGCCAGCGGCCTCGGGACAGCCTACGAGCAGTACTTC.

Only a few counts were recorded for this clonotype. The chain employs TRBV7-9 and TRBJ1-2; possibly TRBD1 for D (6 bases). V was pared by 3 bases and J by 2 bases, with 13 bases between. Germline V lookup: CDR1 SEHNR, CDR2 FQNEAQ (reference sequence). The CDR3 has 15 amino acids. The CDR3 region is CASSLGGRRNYGYTF. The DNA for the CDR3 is TGTGCCAGCAGCTTGGGGGGCAGGAGGAACTATGGCTACACCTTC.

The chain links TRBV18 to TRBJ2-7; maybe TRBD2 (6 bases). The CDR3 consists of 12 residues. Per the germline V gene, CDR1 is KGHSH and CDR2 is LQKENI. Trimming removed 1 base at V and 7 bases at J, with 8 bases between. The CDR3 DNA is TGTGCCAGCTCACCACTGGGGGGAGAGCAGTACTTC. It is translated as CASSPLGGEQYF.

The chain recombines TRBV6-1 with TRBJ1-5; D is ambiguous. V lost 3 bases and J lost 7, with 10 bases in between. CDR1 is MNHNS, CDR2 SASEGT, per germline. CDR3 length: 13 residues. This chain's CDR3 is CASSDVPGQPQHF. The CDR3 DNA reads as TGTGCCAGCAGTGACGTCCCAGGACAGCCCCAGCATTTT.

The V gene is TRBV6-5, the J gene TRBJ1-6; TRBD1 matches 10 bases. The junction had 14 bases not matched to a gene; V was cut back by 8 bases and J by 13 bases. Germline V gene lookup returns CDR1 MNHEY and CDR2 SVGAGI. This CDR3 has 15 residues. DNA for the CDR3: TGTGCCAGCTCCGCCCCGGGACAGGGGCGGCGGCCCCTCCACTTT. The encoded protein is CASSAPGQGRRPLHF.

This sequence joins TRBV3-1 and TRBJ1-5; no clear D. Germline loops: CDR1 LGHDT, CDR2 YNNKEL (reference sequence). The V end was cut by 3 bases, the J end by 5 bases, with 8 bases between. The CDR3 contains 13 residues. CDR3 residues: CASSHNRDQPQHF. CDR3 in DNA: TGTGCCAGCAGCCATAATCGGGATCAGCCCCAGCATTTT.

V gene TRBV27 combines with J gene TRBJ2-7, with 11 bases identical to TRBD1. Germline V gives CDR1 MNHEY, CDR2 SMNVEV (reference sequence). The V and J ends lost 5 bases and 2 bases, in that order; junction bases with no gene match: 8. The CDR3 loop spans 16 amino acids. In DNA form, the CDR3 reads TGTGCCAGCAGTGCCCGGGACAGGGGGTTGGCCTACGAGCAGTACTTC. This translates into CASSARDRGLAYEQYF.